Described below is a single T cell receptor beta chain sequence and its context. The target antigen is unknown. This specimen belongs to a study of PD-1 blockade in classical Hodgkin lymphoma. Study-wide results and caveats: Researchers reported that CD4+ TCR diversity, though not CD8+, rose significantly by C4D1. Patients newly diagnosed and complete responders had comparable baseline diversity. Healthy donors reportedly exceeded newly diagnosed patients in baseline TCR diversity.

Germline assignment: CDR1 SGHVS and CDR2 FNYEAQ. J was trimmed by 5 bases and V by 4 bases; bases with no gene match: 7. The CDR3 covers 15 residues. Measured with immunoSEQ multiplex PCR; TCRdb has only the in-frame clones, and not every one. The data show fewer than 55,000 clones, 80% seen once. Specified time point: cycle 4 day 1 (C4D1), after less than seven weeks of nivolumab. All patients relapsed after autologous stem cell transplantation, and brentuximab vedotin exposure varied. When best responses were assessed, they were complete response, partial response or progressive disease. This specimen consisted of peripheral blood mononuclear cells (PBMCs), obtained before the fourth cycle of nivolumab. This TCR derives from a human donor with classical Hodgkin lymphoma. This chain connects TRBV7-6 to TRBJ2-5; 10 nucleotides match TRBD1. CDR3 region: CASSYPRQGAETQYF. Here the CDR3 DNA reads TGTGCCAGCAGCTACCCTAGACAGGGGGCGGAGACCCAGTACTTC.